The sequence of this T cell receptor beta chain was determined in a study of shared clonotypes between healthy human individuals. Study details: Researchers drew samples from a couple of women and three men aged 18 to 49.

Study results and limitations: The sole specimen, blood, was sampled, and tissue repertoires likely differ. A few donors shared approximately 5% of their naive CD4 clonotypes. At large depth, rarefaction still showed sorted-subset sequencing to be incomplete.

The V end lost 6 bases, the J end lost 2 bases, and 13 bases lay between the germline ends. Per germline, CDR1 MDHEN and CDR2 SYDVKM. The CDR3 consists of 14 residues. As for this clone: Its cognate antigen is unknown.

The repertoire was sequenced with immunoSEQ multiplex PCR; TCRdb's copy has only in-frame clones and lacks some. The data contain about 1 million clones, roughly 70% of them singletons. The TCR comes from a man aged 18 to 35 in good health. The chain joins TRBV28 to TRBJ1-1, with a tentative D call TRBD1 (6 bases). What was sequenced was memory CD4+ T cells sorted from blood. Subset indicated: CD45RA-negative fraction. The CDR3 DNA follows: TGTGCCAGCAGGATACAGGGCCCAAACACTGAAGCTTTCTTT. Protein sequence: CASRIQGPNTEAFF.